This T cell receptor (beta chain) derives from a study of T cell clonotyping in hematopoietic cell transplantation. Profiling relied on immunoSEQ multiplex PCR, and the TCRdb table lists in-frame clones only, not all of them. In the table there are 28,000 or so clones, almost 96% of which are singletons. The germline V gene has CDR1 GTSNPN and CDR2 SVGIG (reference sequence). V lost 4 bases, J lost 8 bases, and 5 bases lay in between. The CDR3 sequence is 10 residues long. This sequence was found in a man aged 50 to 60 in good health. Some clones in this sample may be carry-over from other donors' samples. Material: peripheral blood mononuclear cells. The chain combines TRBV30 with TRBJ2-2; D ambiguous. The CDR3 region is CAWKTGELFF. The CDR3 DNA follows: TGTGCCTGGAAGACTGGGGAGCTGTTTTTT.